What follows are 23 T cell receptor beta chains derived from one specimen sequenced in a study of persistence of HIV-infected CD4 T cells. An overlapping HIV-1 Gag peptide pool stimulated these cells at approximately 0.91 ug/peptide/mL. CD40L/CD69 double-negative CD45RO-high memory CD4+ T cells were collected. Their antigens are not known. Sequencing used immunoSEQ version 4 in survey mode. Clones were read by immunoSEQ multiplex PCR, and TCRdb kept only the in-frame ones, dropping some. The sample includes 64,000 or so clones, less than 85% of them seen just once. The specimen comprised CD4+ T cells sorted from PBMCs after approximately 19-hour stimulation, sampled from a patient who received antiretroviral therapy. All receptors derive from an adult man with HIV who was CMV-seropositive.

This chain connects TRBV7-3 to TRBJ2-2, with D uncertain. V was cut by 4 bases and J by 3 bases, with 6 bases left in between. The germline V gene encodes CDR1 SGHTA and CDR2 FQGTGA. The CDR3 runs to 13 residues. CDR3 region: CASSYRDTGELFF. CDR3 sequence (DNA): TGTGCCAGCAGCTATAGGGACACCGGGGAGCTGTTTTTT.

The chain links TRBV5-6 to TRBJ1-2; maybe TRBD1 (5 bases). The CDR3 runs to 14 residues. Germline V gene sequence: CDR1 SGHDT, CDR2 YYEEEE. The V and J ends lost 0 bases and 4 bases respectively, with 10 bases between them. In DNA form, the CDR3 reads TGTGCCAGCAGCTTGGTCTCAGGGACCTATGGCTACACCTTC. Translation gives CASSLVSGTYGYTF.

The CDR3 loop is CASSLVAGASTDTQYF. In DNA form, the CDR3 reads TGTGCCAGCAGCTTAGTAGCGGGGGCTAGCACAGATACGCAGTATTTT. V and J are TRBV7-6 and TRBJ2-3, with TRBD2 matching over 9 bases. CDR1 and CDR2 (germline): SGHVS, FNYEAQ. V gave up 1 base and J gave up 0 bases; unmatched junction bases: 2. The CDR3 totals 16 residues.

V gene TRBV15 combines with J gene TRBJ2-4, with 7 bases aligning to TRBD2. J lost 8 bases, V lost 2 bases, and 6 bases had no gene match. Looked up from germline, CDR1 is LNHNV and CDR2 is YYDKDF (reference sequence). There are 14 residues in the CDR3. CDR3 in amino acids: CATSRTGGVDIQYF. The CDR3, as DNA: TGTGCCACCAGCAGAACGGGGGGTGTAGACATTCAGTACTTC.

This chain joins TRBV28 and TRBJ1-2; D possibly corresponds to TRBD1 (5 bases). Germline assignment: CDR1 MDHEN and CDR2 SYDVKM. V gave up 1 base and J gave up 2 bases, with 8 bases separating them. The CDR3 covers 14 residues. DNA for the CDR3: TGTGCCAGCAGTTTATTTGGGGGGAACTATGGCTACACCTTC. Amino acids: CASSLFGGNYGYTF.

This clone was seen more than once but under ten times. The chain is built from TRBV28 and TRBJ2-3; 7 nucleotides align to TRBD1. Germline V CDR1 and CDR2: MDHEN, SYDVKM. V was clipped by 2 bases and J by 0 bases; unmatched bases: 2. The CDR3 is made up of 15 amino acids. CDR3 in DNA: TGTGCCAGCAGTTTAAGGGGGCCTAGCACAGATACGCAGTATTTT. Translating gives CASSLRGPSTDTQYF.

The CDR3 region is CASTRHRDTNEKLFF. The CDR3 nucleotides are TGTGCCAGCACCCGCCACCGGGATACTAATGAAAAACTGTTTTTT. The J gene is TRBJ1-4, the V gene TRBV27; D ambiguous. CDR3 length: 15 amino acids. Per germline, CDR1 MNHEY and CDR2 SMNVEV (reference sequence). The V and J ends lost 7 bases and 2 bases respectively, with 14 bases between them.

The chain combines TRBV6-5 with TRBJ2-2; 11 nucleotides match TRBD1. Germline CDR1 reads MNHEY; CDR2 reads SVGAGI. The CDR3 contains 14 residues. The V gene end was trimmed by 4 bases and the J gene end by 6 bases; junction bases not matched to a gene: 1. The CDR3 spells CASSWDRGAGELFF. The CDR3 region has the DNA TGTGCCAGCAGTTGGGACAGGGGGGCCGGGGAGCTGTTTTTT.

This clone was observed a single time. CDR3 DNA: TGCGCCAGCAGCCAAGGGGTGGCGGGGGCGGGCGAGCAGTACTTC. This sequence encodes CASSQGVAGAGEQYF. This chain links TRBV4-1 with TRBJ2-7; D possibly corresponds to TRBD2 (7 bases). This CDR3 contains 15 residues. CDR1 and CDR2 from the germline V gene are MGHRA and YSYEKL. With 1 base removed from V and 6 bases from J, the gap between germline ends came to 16 bases.

There are a few counts of this clone. V is TRBV19 and J is TRBJ1-3; D is perhaps TRBD1 (6 bases). Germline lookup yields CDR1 LNHDA and CDR2 SQIVND (reference sequence). V was pared by 5 bases and J by 3 bases, with 8 bases between. The CDR3 totals 13 residues. The CDR3 DNA sequence: TGTGCCAGTAGTGGGACATATGGAAACACCATATATTTT. Translating gives CASSGTYGNTIYF.

This chain joins TRBV6-5 and TRBJ2-6, with D possibly TRBD1 on 6 matching bases. V lost 4 bases and J lost 6, with 10 bases in between. This CDR3 contains 14 residues. Germline CDR1 reads MNHEY; CDR2 reads SVGAGI. This CDR3 is CASSSRQEANVLTF. For the CDR3, the DNA is TGTGCCAGCAGTTCACGACAGGAGGCCAACGTCCTGACTTTC.

This chain connects TRBV27 to TRBJ2-3; TRBD1 matches at 9 bases. Per germline, CDR1 MNHEY and CDR2 SMNVEV (reference sequence). The CDR3 covers 17 residues. Trimming cost V 0 bases and J 3 bases; bases outside gene matches: 7. The CDR3 region has the DNA TGTGCCAGCAGTTTATCCCCGGGACAGGGCGTTACAGATACGCAGTATTTT. It is translated as CASSLSPGQGVTDTQYF.

The rearrangement links TRBV27 to TRBJ1-5, with TRBD1 matching over 8 bases. The CDR3 contains 17 residues. The germline V gene encodes CDR1 MNHEY and CDR2 SMNVEV (reference sequence). V shed 4 bases, J shed 4 bases, and the junction held 12 bases outside the gene matches. In DNA form, the CDR3 reads TGTGCCAGCAGTTCGGGACAGGTCGGCAGCAATAATCAGCCCCAGCATTTT. It codes for CASSSGQVGSNNQPQHF.

The chain uses TRBV2 and TRBJ1-5; no definite D call. This CDR3 is built from 13 residues. Germline V gene lookup returns CDR1 SNHLY and CDR2 FYNNEI. The V and J ends lost 3 bases and 2 bases respectively, with 5 bases between them. CDR3 sequence: CASSDLGNQPQHF. The CDR3 region has the DNA TGTGCCAGCAGTGACTTGGGCAATCAGCCCCAGCATTTT.

The chain joins TRBV19 to TRBJ1-6; D not resolved. V was clipped by 11 bases and J by 8 bases, with 16 bases between them. Germline V gene data show CDR1 as LNHDA and CDR2 as SQIVND (reference sequence). This CDR3 is built from 13 residues. CDR3 coding DNA: TGTGCCCCAACTCAGGAATATGATTCACCCCTCCACTTT. It yields the protein CAPTQEYDSPLHF.

CDR3 sequence reads: CASSLAGQPNTEAFF. The CDR3 DNA reads as TGTGCCAGCAGCTTAGCGGGTCAGCCTAACACTGAAGCTTTCTTT. The J gene is TRBJ1-1, the V gene TRBV7-9; D gene unclear. Looked up from germline, CDR1 is SEHNR and CDR2 is FQNEAQ (reference sequence). There are 15 residues in the CDR3. Trimming took off 0 bases at V and 2 bases at J, with 10 bases between the two ends.

This clone was picked up a small number of times. The rearrangement joins TRBV7-9 to TRBJ2-7; 7 bases map to TRBD2. The CDR3 covers 12 residues. The ends lost 3 bases at V and 7 bases at J; junction bases unmatched: 3. Germline V lookup: CDR1 SEHNR, CDR2 FQNEAQ (reference sequence). CDR3: CASSFGREEQYF. CDR3 nucleotides: TGTGCCAGCAGCTTTGGGAGGGAAGAGCAGTACTTC.

V and J are TRBV27 and TRBJ1-1; 10 bases are a match to TRBD1. V lost 6 bases, J lost 5 bases, and 9 bases stayed unmatched. The germline gives CDR1 MNHEY, CDR2 SMNVEV (reference sequence). CDR3 length: 15 residues. CDR3 region: CASSSLGTGETEAFF. CDR3 bases: TGTGCCAGCAGCTCTCTCGGGACAGGGGAGACTGAAGCTTTCTTT.

V usage is TRBV20-1 and J usage is TRBJ1-1; D may be TRBD1 (6 bases). CDR3 length: 11 residues. Trimming removed 2 bases from V and 7 bases from J, with 8 bases in between. Germline V gene lookup returns CDR1 DFQATT and CDR2 SNEGSKA (reference sequence). CDR3 sequence (DNA): TGCAGTGCTAGAAGGGACATTGAAGCTTTCTTT. Its translation is CSARRDIEAFF.

Only one count was recorded for this clone. The rearrangement links TRBV4-1 to TRBJ1-1, with D maybe TRBD1 (5 bases). The CDR3 is 16 residues long. The germline V and J ends were trimmed by 1 base and 2 bases, with 14 bases remaining between them. Germline assignment: CDR1 MGHRA and CDR2 YSYEKL. The CDR3 sequence: CASSQGRIGANTEAFF. Written as DNA, the CDR3 is TGCGCCAGCAGCCAAGGAAGGATAGGGGCAAACACTGAAGCTTTCTTT.

The chain joins TRBV29-1 to TRBJ1-1; a weak D match, TRBD1 (5 bases). Germline CDR1 SQVTM, CDR2 ANQGSEA. This CDR3 has 17 residues. V dropped 3 bases and J dropped 1 base, with 21 bases sitting between them. CDR3 in DNA: TGCAGCGTTGATACCAGCGGGACTCATCCTAGGAACACTGAAGCTTTCTTT. Translating gives CSVDTSGTHPRNTEAFF.

The chain uses TRBV28 and TRBJ2-3, with D tentatively TRBD1 or TRBD2 (6 bases each). The CDR3 sequence is 17 residues long. Trimming shortened V by 5 bases and J by 2 bases, and 20 bases separated the two germline ends. Per germline, CDR1 MDHEN and CDR2 SYDVKM. CDR3 sequence reads: CASSPRGGTGHTDTQYF. For the CDR3, the DNA is TGTGCCAGCAGTCCTCGAGGGGGGACCGGGCACACAGATACGCAGTATTTT.

This chain links TRBV6-5 with TRBJ1-4, with 11 bases fitting TRBD1. The CDR3 runs 15 residues. The trim removed 9 bases at V and 4 bases at J, leaving 7 bases unmatched. From germline, CDR1 is MNHEY and CDR2 SVGAGI. As DNA, the CDR3 is TGTGCCAGTTGGGACAGGGGGAGTTATAATGAAAAACTGTTTTTT. Its translation: CASWDRGSYNEKLFF.